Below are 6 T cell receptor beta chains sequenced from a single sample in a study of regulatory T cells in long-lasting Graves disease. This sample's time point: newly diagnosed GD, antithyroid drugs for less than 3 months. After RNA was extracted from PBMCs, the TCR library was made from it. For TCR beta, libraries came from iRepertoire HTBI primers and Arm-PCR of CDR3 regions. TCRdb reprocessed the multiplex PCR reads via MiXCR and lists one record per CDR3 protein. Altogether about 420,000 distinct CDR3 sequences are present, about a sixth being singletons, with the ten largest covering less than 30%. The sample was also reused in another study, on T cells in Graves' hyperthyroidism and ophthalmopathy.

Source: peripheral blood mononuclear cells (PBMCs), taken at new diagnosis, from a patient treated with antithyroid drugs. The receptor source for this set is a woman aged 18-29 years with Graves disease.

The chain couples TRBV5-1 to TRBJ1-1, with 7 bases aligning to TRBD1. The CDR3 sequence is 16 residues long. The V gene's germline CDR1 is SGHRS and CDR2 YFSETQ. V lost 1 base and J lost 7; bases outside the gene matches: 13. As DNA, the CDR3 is TGCGCCAGCAGCTTGCGACAGGGTTCGCTTGGAGATGAAGCTTTCTTT. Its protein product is CASSLRQGSLGDEAFF.

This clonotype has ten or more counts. The CDR3 here is CASSLGTSGPTDTQYF. The CDR3 DNA is TGTGCCAGCAGTTTAGGGACTAGCGGGCCGACAGATACGCAGTATTTT. The chain carries TRBV12-3 or TRBV12-4 and TRBJ2-3; 11 bases agree with TRBD2. The J segment lost 3 bases and the V segment lost 1 base, leaving 3 bases of the junction unmatched. The CDR3 consists of 16 residues.

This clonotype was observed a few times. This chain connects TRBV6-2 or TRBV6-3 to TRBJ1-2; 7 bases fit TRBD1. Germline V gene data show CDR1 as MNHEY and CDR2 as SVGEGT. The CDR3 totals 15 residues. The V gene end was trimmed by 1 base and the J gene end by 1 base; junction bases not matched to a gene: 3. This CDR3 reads CASSYFTGVNYGYTF. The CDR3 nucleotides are TGTGCCAGCAGTTACTTTACAGGGGTTAACTATGGCTACACCTTC.

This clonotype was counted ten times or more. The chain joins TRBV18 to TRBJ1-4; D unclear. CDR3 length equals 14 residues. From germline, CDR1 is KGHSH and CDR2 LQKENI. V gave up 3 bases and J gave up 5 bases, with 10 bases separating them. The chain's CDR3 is CASSPPTRNEKLFF. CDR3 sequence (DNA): TGTGCCAGCTCACCTCCGACTCGAAATGAAAAACTGTTTTTT.

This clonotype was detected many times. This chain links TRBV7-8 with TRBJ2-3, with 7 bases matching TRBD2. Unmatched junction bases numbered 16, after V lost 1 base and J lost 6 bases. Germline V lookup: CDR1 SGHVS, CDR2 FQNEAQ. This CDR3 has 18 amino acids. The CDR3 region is CASSLVRLGRGPQDTQYF. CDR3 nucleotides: TGTGCCAGCAGCTTAGTTAGACTGGGGAGGGGACCACAGGATACGCAGTATTTT.

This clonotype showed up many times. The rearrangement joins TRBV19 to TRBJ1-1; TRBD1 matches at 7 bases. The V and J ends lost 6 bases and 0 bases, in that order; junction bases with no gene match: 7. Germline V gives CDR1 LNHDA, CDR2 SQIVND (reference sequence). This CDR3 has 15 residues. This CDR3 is CASSIGQAMNTEAFF. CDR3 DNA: TGTGCCAGTAGCATTGGACAGGCCATGAACACTGAAGCTTTCTTT.